This entry concerns a single T cell receptor (beta chain). These data are taken from a study of T cell changes during pregnancy in multiple sclerosis. The CDR3 length is 17 residues. Trimming cost V 3 bases and J 0 bases, with 15 bases left between them. CDR1 LNHDA and CDR2 SQIVND come from the germline V gene (reference sequence). Clones were read by immunoSEQ multiplex PCR, and TCRdb kept only the in-frame ones, dropping some. The data show about 36,000 clones, with 93% seen just once and about 0.4% held by the top ten. The material was CD4+ T cells from peripheral blood mononuclear cells, obtained in the first trimester of pregnancy. The source is a female donor with multiple sclerosis, enrolled in a pregnancy study. This rearrangement joins TRBV19 to TRBJ2-1; unclear D gene. CDR3 DNA sequence: TGTGCCAGTAGTATCATTTCGTCCAGGTTCTCCTACAATGAGCAGTTCTTC. Protein: CASSIISSRFSYNEQFF.